These T cell receptor beta chains were read from a single sample in a study of blood T cell repertoires in COVID-19. Clones were read by immunoSEQ multiplex PCR, and TCRdb kept only the in-frame ones, dropping some. The repertoire holds around 300,000 clones, with 70% to 90% as singletons. Sequencing used PBMCs or T cells enriched from blood (not recorded which). The receptor source for this set is a woman in her 30s who had recovered from COVID-19. Each CDR3 is given with its conserved first and last residue. The order of the fields is CDR3 DNA, CDR3 protein, V gene, D gene, clone size, J gene. D genes are given only for firm matches. Rows may omit the clone size; those that give it use once, few, many or a size class.

DNA: TGTGCCAGCAGCCTAAGGGGGCAGGGTTATGGCTACACCTTC
CDR3: CASSLRGQGYGYTF
V: TRBV3-1/TRBV3-2
D: TRBD1
size: .
J: TRBJ1-2

DNA: TGTGCCAGCAGTCAAATCAGGAACACTGAAGCTTTCTTT
CDR3: CASSQIRNTEAFF
V: TRBV12-3/TRBV12-4
D: .
size: .
J: TRBJ1-1

DNA: TGTGCCAGCAGCTGGGTGGGACTAGGAAAAGAGACCCAGTACTTC
CDR3: CASSWVGLGKETQYF
V: TRBV5-4
D: TRBD2
size: .
J: TRBJ2-5

DNA: TGTGCCAGCAACATACTTTCAGGGGATAGGTCCTACGAGCAGTACTTC
CDR3: CASNILSGDRSYEQYF
V: TRBV7-2
D: .
size: .
J: TRBJ2-7

DNA: TGTGCCAGCGTACAGGAAAGGCTTAGGTCACCCCTCCACTTT
CDR3: CASVQERLRSPLHF
V: TRBV2
D: .
size: .
J: TRBJ1-6

DNA: TGTGCCAGCAGCTTTGAGAGGGTGGGATCACCCCTCCACTTT
CDR3: CASSFERVGSPLHF
V: TRBV11-2
D: .
size: .
J: TRBJ1-6

DNA: TGTGCCAGCAGCTCGGACAGGGGGCGTGCTGAAGCTTTCTTT
CDR3: CASSSDRGRAEAFF
V: TRBV7-2
D: TRBD1
size: .
J: TRBJ1-1

DNA: TGCGCCACCCATCGGCGAGGGAAGAACACTGAAGCTTTCTTT
CDR3: CATHRRGKNTEAFF
V: TRBV10-1
D: .
size: .
J: TRBJ1-1

DNA: TGCAGCGTGGAGACAGGGCTAGATACGCAGTATTTT
CDR3: CSVETGLDTQYF
V: TRBV29-1
D: TRBD1
size: .
J: TRBJ2-3

DNA: TGTGCCACCAGCAGAGACAGACAGGCCGGAGTCCAGCCCCAGCATTTT
CDR3: CATSRDRQAGVQPQHF
V: TRBV15
D: .
size: .
J: TRBJ1-5

DNA: TGTGCCAGCAGTGGACGGGGGGCCTACGAGCAGTACTTC
CDR3: CASSGRGAYEQYF
V: TRBV2
D: TRBD2
size: few
J: TRBJ2-7

DNA: TGTGCCAGCAGTTCCACCCGGGACAGAAAAAGGGGGTCTGGCCAGAGGGACTATGGCTACACCTTC
CDR3: CASSSTRDRKRGSGQRDYGYTF
V: TRBV27
D: TRBD1
size: .
J: TRBJ1-2

DNA: TGTGCCAGCAGCTCACAGGGGATAGGGGAGCTGTTTTTT
CDR3: CASSSQGIGELFF
V: TRBV5-8
D: TRBD1
size: .
J: TRBJ2-2

DNA: TGTGCCACCAGCAGGGGGAGGGACAGGGTGCGCTATGGCTACACCTTC
CDR3: CATSRGRDRVRYGYTF
V: TRBV15
D: TRBD1
size: .
J: TRBJ1-2

DNA: TGTGCCAGCAGCCGGGGTCAAGGGAGGACTGAAGCTTTCTTT
CDR3: CASSRGQGRTEAFF
V: TRBV3-1/TRBV3-2
D: .
size: few
J: TRBJ1-1

DNA: TGCGCCAGCAGCCCGGGGACTAGCGGGGGGGCAACAGATACGCAGTATTTT
CDR3: CASSPGTSGGATDTQYF
V: TRBV4-3
D: TRBD2
size: .
J: TRBJ2-3

DNA: TGTGCCATCAGAACAAACAGGGGGCCCAACACTGAAGCTTTCTTT
CDR3: CAIRTNRGPNTEAFF
V: TRBV10-3
D: TRBD1
size: .
J: TRBJ1-1

DNA: TGTGCCAGTAGTACCACAGGAAAAGAAAAACTGTTTTTT
CDR3: CASSTTGKEKLFF
V: TRBV19
D: .
size: once
J: TRBJ1-4

DNA: TGTGCCAGCAGCCCAGAGGGGGTGGGAGATACGCAGTATTTT
CDR3: CASSPEGVGDTQYF
V: TRBV9
D: .
size: .
J: TRBJ2-3

DNA: TGCAGTGCTGGTGCCCGACAGGCCGAGACCCAGTACTTC
CDR3: CSAGARQAETQYF
V: TRBV20-1
D: .
size: .
J: TRBJ2-5

DNA: TGTGCCAGTAGTAGATTAGTTGTCGGGGGGGGAGGCGTCACTGAAGCTTTCTTT
CDR3: CASSRLVVGGGGVTEAFF
V: TRBV19
D: .
size: .
J: TRBJ1-1

DNA: TGTGCCAGTAGTAAGGGACTCGCGGGCGTGCCCCAGCATTTT
CDR3: CASSKGLAGVPQHF
V: TRBV19
D: .
size: once
J: TRBJ1-5

DNA: TGCGCCAGCAGCCAAGTGTCGGGACAGTACTATGGCTACACCTTC
CDR3: CASSQVSGQYYGYTF
V: TRBV4-3
D: TRBD1
size: .
J: TRBJ1-2

DNA: TGTGCCAGCAGCAGTGCCGGGACAGGAGACGAGCAGTACTTC
CDR3: CASSSAGTGDEQYF
V: TRBV7-6
D: TRBD1
size: .
J: TRBJ2-7

DNA: TGTGCCAGCAGCTTGGAGCGGAGCTCCTATAATTCACCCCTCCACTTT
CDR3: CASSLERSSYNSPLHF
V: TRBV5-4
D: .
size: .
J: TRBJ1-6

DNA: TGTGCCGAGGCGGGACGGGACTATGGCTACACCTTC
CDR3: CAEAGRDYGYTF
V: TRBV28
D: .
size: .
J: TRBJ1-2

DNA: TGTGCCAGCAGTCCCCAGCCGGGGTTCTATGGCTACACCTTC
CDR3: CASSPQPGFYGYTF
V: TRBV28
D: .
size: .
J: TRBJ1-2

DNA: TGTGCCACCAGCAGAGATCAGGGTTGGAACACTGAAGCTTTCTTT
CDR3: CATSRDQGWNTEAFF
V: TRBV15
D: .
size: once
J: TRBJ1-1

DNA: TGTGCCAGCAGTCTGCCTCCGGGACAGGACCACTATGGCTACACCTTC
CDR3: CASSLPPGQDHYGYTF
V: TRBV28
D: TRBD1
size: .
J: TRBJ1-2

DNA: TGTGCCAGCACCCCTTTCGGGGGGCACGAAAAACTGTTTTTT
CDR3: CASTPFGGHEKLFF
V: TRBV27
D: .
size: .
J: TRBJ1-4

DNA: TGCGCCAGCAGCTTGGACTTTACTGGAGGTCCGGGCACTGAAGCTTTCTTT
CDR3: CASSLDFTGGPGTEAFF
V: TRBV5-1
D: .
size: .
J: TRBJ1-1

DNA: TGTGCCAGCAGCCTCGGACTAGCGGGGGACCCGTTCACAGATACGCAGTATTTT
CDR3: CASSLGLAGDPFTDTQYF
V: TRBV5-6
D: TRBD2
size: .
J: TRBJ2-3

DNA: TGTGCCTGGAGGGGCGCCGGCGGGGAGCTGTTTTTT
CDR3: CAWRGAGGELFF
V: TRBV30
D: .
size: .
J: TRBJ2-2

DNA: TGTGCCAGCAGCCGACCGGGATTACAGGGCTACACCTTC
CDR3: CASSRPGLQGYTF
V: TRBV7-8
D: .
size: .
J: TRBJ1-2

DNA: TGTGCCAGCAGCTTATTCAGTCCAGGGGGCTACGAGCAGTACTTC
CDR3: CASSLFSPGGYEQYF
V: TRBV11-1
D: TRBD1
size: .
J: TRBJ2-7

DNA: TGTGCCACCAGTGATTTCGGGACAGGGGTAAGCGAGCAGTACTTC
CDR3: CATSDFGTGVSEQYF
V: TRBV24-1
D: TRBD1
size: .
J: TRBJ2-7

DNA: TGTGCCAGCAGCGTAGCAAGCGATTATAATTCACCCCTCCACTTT
CDR3: CASSVASDYNSPLHF
V: TRBV9
D: .
size: .
J: TRBJ1-6

DNA: TGTGCCAGCAGCTTACAGTTTAGCAATCAGCCCCAGCATTTT
CDR3: CASSLQFSNQPQHF
V: TRBV5-6
D: .
size: .
J: TRBJ1-5

DNA: TGTGCCAGCTACCAGGTTTTAGCTTTCTTT
CDR3: CASYQVLAFF
V: TRBV2
D: .
size: once
J: TRBJ1-1

DNA: TGTGCCAGCAGGGACAGGGGGCACTCCTACGAGCAGTACTTC
CDR3: CASRDRGHSYEQYF
V: TRBV2
D: TRBD1
size: .
J: TRBJ2-7

DNA: TGTGCCAGCAGTGACAGGGGTAATGAAAAACTGTTTTTT
CDR3: CASSDRGNEKLFF
V: TRBV25-1
D: .
size: .
J: TRBJ1-4